This TCR beta chain was profiled in a study of PD-L1 blockade in urothelial cancer (dated by TCRdb to the late 2010s). Turning to the overall study: Every patient began therapy at some point between 2014 and 2015 and was given atezolizumab 1,200 mg intravenously every 3 weeks. Pretreatment blood TCR-seq was available for 30 or so patients, at least one posttreatment blood collection was obtained for some 25 patients, and tumor TCR-seq was available for some 25 patients. An exploratory multi-omic analysis was conducted of the somatic, immune and clinical correlates of response to PD-L1 blockade with atezolizumab in urothelial cancer. Blood samples were analyzed at 3 weeks after treatment start (second dose) and at 6 weeks after treatment start. TCR sequencing covered pretreatment tumor samples and matched, serially collected peripheral blood taken before and after atezolizumab treatment. In the same patients, pretreatment tumors underwent whole exome sequencing and RNA sequencing in addition to TCR sequencing. Durable clinical benefit was achieved by nine patients and was not achieved by 20 patients. Durable clinical benefit was defined as progression-free survival longer than 6 months, and TCR features were also tested against progression-free and overall survival. An ECOG performance status of 0 or 1 was recorded for the patients, and 0 to 3 prior chemotherapy regimens had been received by the patients. About nine tenths of the roughly 30 patients were males with bladder-origin urothelial cancer, and about 65% of the roughly 30 reported a prior smoking history. Blood samples yielded a median of roughly 150,000 T cells and tens of thousands of unique TCRs, with median clonality 0.080. The study at large found these results: A pretreatment peripheral blood TCR clonality below the median was linked to improved progression-free and overall survival. Small sample size (n of about 30) and many exploratory analyses mean the results are intended to be hypothesis-generating. Patients with durable benefit showed greater expansion of tumor-associated TCR clones in peripheral blood 3 weeks after starting treatment (n ≈ 23, p = 0.022).

Synthetic TCR analog templates were spiked into each PCR to estimate absolute template abundance from read counts. The immunoSEQ assay was used to amplify TCRbeta CDR3 regions from genomic DNA with bias-controlled V and J gene primers. Sequencing of rearranged TCRbeta segments was performed at approximately 20X coverage. The authors' pipeline ran thus. Sequencing errors were corrected by clustering, and CDR3s were annotated against IMGT so that V, D and J genes could be assigned. Downstream analyses used only productive TCRbeta rearrangements and left out out-of-frame or stop-codon sequences. Clonality was computed as one minus Shannon entropy normalized by the log of the number of unique productive sequences. Clones differing between time points or between blood and tumor were identified by Fisher's exact test with Benjamini-Hochberg correction at adjusted p below 0.01. TCRdb re-hosts the immuneACCESS table, in-frame sequences only. Its copies lack some clones; in the studies checked, an unresolved V gene accounts for under half of them, and the cause for the rest is not known. V and J calls and clone size follow that table, whereas D and trimming were derived from the DNA. This sample holds 38,000 or so clones; around 83% were observed only once. The ten largest clones capture roughly 2.5% of the sample.

Concerning this clone itself: Its antigen remains undetermined. Nothing much larger sits one base from this clone, and base qualities are not available.

V loses 3 bases of germline sequence and J loses 8 bases, and the interval between the two ends is 11 bases. The cysteine opens and the phenylalanine closes a CDR3 of 13 amino acids. The only DNA kept is the CDR3, 39 bases in frame from the first base. Sequences SGHTA (CDR1) and FQGNSA (CDR2) are obtained from the germline V gene. The time point tag for this specimen amounts to: peripheral blood 6 weeks after treatment start. The cohort included 29 patients with locally advanced or metastatic urothelial carcinoma who were treated at Memorial Sloan Kettering on a trial protocol. Peripheral blood mononuclear cells were collected pretreatment and during treatment, at between 1 and 8 total time points per patient. The Qiagen DNeasy Blood extraction kit was used to purify genomic DNA from total PBMCs and tumor samples. Collected pretreatment and during treatment, PBMCs were isolated and stored as previously described.

The rearranged chain carries TRBV7-2 and TRBJ2-1; a weak D assignment points to TRBD2 (5 bases agree). Sequences were derived from PBMCs, sampled around atezolizumab (anti-PD-L1) treatment. This receptor was taken from a man between 70 and 80 years old with urothelial cancer. The CDR3 here reads CASSLDWLDEQFF. DNA sequence: TGTGCCAGCAGCTTGGACTGGCTGGATGAGCAGTTCTTC.